The next 29 T cell receptor beta chains were all read from a single sample in a study of lymphopenia after photon versus proton radiotherapy. Using immunoSEQ multiplex PCR, the repertoire was profiled, and TCRdb retains in-frame clones only, with some absent. The data hold tens of thousands of clones, with just over 90% observed a single time. Sample: peripheral blood, taken from a patient treated with photon-based radiotherapy. The receptors here all came from a woman in her seventies with pancreatic cancer.

The chain recombines TRBV9 with TRBJ2-7; D gene uncertain. The CDR3 spans 14 residues. Germline values: CDR1 SGDLS, CDR2 YYNGEE. The V and J ends lost 0 bases and 2 bases respectively, with 9 bases between them. This CDR3 is CASSVDDGTYEQYF. The CDR3 DNA is TGTGCCAGCAGCGTAGATGACGGAACCTACGAGCAGTACTTC.

The rearrangement uses TRBV4-2 and TRBJ1-6; the D is unclear. This CDR3 is built from 16 residues. The germline V gene encodes CDR1 LGHNA and CDR2 YNFKEQ. Deletions cut 0 bases from V and 1 base from J, with 7 bases between. This chain's CDR3 is CASSQDPGSYNSPLHF. The CDR3 nucleotides read TGTGCCAGCAGCCAAGACCCGGGATCCTATAATTCACCCCTCCACTTT.

The V call is TRBV5-1, the J call TRBJ2-1, with TRBD2 identical over 9 bases. The CDR3 has 15 residues. With V trimmed by 5 bases and J by 5 bases, 8 bases remained unmatched. Germline V lookup: CDR1 SGHRS, CDR2 YFSETQ. CDR3 in DNA: TGCGCCAGCAGTTCGGGGGCTAGCGGGAACAATGAGCAGTTCTTC. Protein sequence: CASSSGASGNNEQFF.

V and J are TRBV5-4 and TRBJ1-2; 9 bases align to TRBD1. J gave up 0 bases and V 4 bases, and 4 bases lay outside the gene matches. Germline loops: CDR1 SGHNT, CDR2 YYREEE (reference sequence). There are 15 residues in the CDR3. CDR3 residues: CASSTGQGTNYGYTF. The CDR3 DNA follows: TGTGCCAGCAGCACCGGACAGGGGACTAACTATGGCTACACCTTC.

About this clone itself: The junction shows a germline mismatch at one end, possibly a read error. The chain uses TRBV7-7 and TRBJ2-3; no clear D. Germline loops: CDR1 SSHAT, CDR2 FNYEAQ (reference sequence). The CDR3 totals 14 residues. As DNA, the CDR3 is TGTGCTAGCAGCTTAGATGAATACACAGATACGCAGTATTTT. Translation: CASSLDEYTDTQYF. Full variable domain (rest looked up from reference TRBV7-7 and TRBJ2-3): GAGVSQSPRYKVTKRGQDVTLRCDPISSHATLYWYQQALGQGPEFLTYFNYEAQPDKSGLPSDRFSAERPEGSISTLTIQRTEQRDSAMYRCASSLDEYTDTQYFGPGTRLTVL.

The chain links TRBV15 to TRBJ2-5, with D unresolved. This CDR3 has 14 amino acids. Germline CDR1 LNHNV, CDR2 YYDKDF (reference sequence). Trimming cost V 3 bases and J 5 bases, with 13 bases left between them. In nucleotides, the CDR3 is TGTGCCACCAGCAGTCCTCTCCCGCGCGAGACCCAGTACTTC. It encodes CATSSPLPRETQYF.

V usage is TRBV2 and J usage is TRBJ1-4; weak D call: TRBD1 (6 bases). This CDR3 is 15 amino acids long. V was clipped by 0 bases and J by 4 bases, with 9 bases between them. Germline V gene sequence: CDR1 SNHLY, CDR2 FYNNEI. The CDR3 coding sequence is TGTGCCAGCAGTGAAGCCCGGACAGTTAATGAAAAACTGTTTTTT. Translated: CASSEARTVNEKLFF. Looking up the rest from reference TRBV2 and TRBJ1-4 gives the full variable domain: EPEVTQTPSHQVTQMGQEVILRCVPISNHLYFYWYRQILGQKVEFLVSFYNNEISEKSEIFDDQFSVERPDGSNFTLKIRSTKLEDSAMYFCASSEARTVNEKLFFGSGTQLSVL.

The V gene is TRBV7-2, the J gene TRBJ2-3, with no clear D. CDR3 length equals 12 residues. The V gene lost 5 bases and the J gene lost 3 bases, with 6 bases spanning the gap. CDR1 SGHTA and CDR2 FQGNSA come from the germline V gene. Here the CDR3 reads CASSQSTDTQYF. CDR3 nucleotide sequence: TGTGCCAGCAGCCAGTCTACAGATACGCAGTATTTT.

The gene calls are TRBV5-1 and TRBJ2-2, with D hard to call. This CDR3 has 16 residues. Germline V gene data show CDR1 as SGHRS and CDR2 as YFSETQ. V gave up 1 base and J gave up 0 bases, with 10 bases separating them. The CDR3 DNA is TGCGCCAGCAGCTTGCTCCATCAGGCGAACACCGGGGAGCTGTTTTTT. It is translated as CASSLLHQANTGELFF.

The rearrangement uses TRBV19 and TRBJ2-2, with 7 bases that match TRBD1. Germline loops: CDR1 LNHDA, CDR2 SQIVND (reference sequence). Trimming removed 5 bases from V and 4 bases from J; junction bases left unmatched: 16. The length of the CDR3 is 18 residues. CDR3 in DNA: TGTGCCAGTAGTTTTGGAACAGGGGCAAGTTTTCTCACCGGGGAGCTGTTTTTT. Amino acids: CASSFGTGASFLTGELFF. Together with reference TRBV19 and TRBJ2-2, the CDR3 gives the full variable domain: DGGITQSPKYLFRKEGQNVTLSCEQNLNHDAMYWYRQDPGQGLRLIYYSQIVNDFQKGDIAEGYSVSREKKESFPLTVTSAQKNPTAFYLCASSFGTGASFLTGELFFGEGSRLTVL.

The rearrangement joins TRBV5-6 to TRBJ2-3; 11 bases line up with TRBD2. CDR1 is SGHDT, CDR2 YYEEEE, per germline. CDR3 size: 17 residues. Trimming removed 4 bases from V and 3 bases from J; junction bases left unmatched: 10. The CDR3 DNA follows: TGTGCCAGCAGCCGCCCCCCACTAGCGGGAGTTACAGATACGCAGTATTTT. Translating it yields CASSRPPLAGVTDTQYF.

This chain links TRBV2 with TRBJ2-1; 7 positions match TRBD2. This CDR3 has 14 amino acids. V lost 1 base and J lost 9; bases outside the gene matches: 6. Germline CDR1 SNHLY, CDR2 FYNNEI. The CDR3 sequence: CASSEGLAVGEQFF. The CDR3 nucleotides read TGTGCCAGCAGTGAAGGGCTAGCGGTGGGTGAGCAGTTCTTC.

This clone was recorded only once. V gene TRBV28 combines with J gene TRBJ1-4, with TRBD1 as a possible D gene (6 bases). In germline, CDR1 is MDHEN, CDR2 SYDVKM. Trimming cost V 8 bases and J 8 bases, with 15 bases left between them. The CDR3 totals 13 residues. For the CDR3, the DNA is TGTGCCAGCCACACAGGGCGGGGGGAAAAACTGTTTTTT. As protein: CASHTGRGEKLFF.

The rearrangement links TRBV28 to TRBJ2-7; D is unclear. The CDR3 consists of 12 residues. Trimming stripped 2 bases from V and 4 bases from J, with 6 bases between. Germline CDR1 MDHEN, CDR2 SYDVKM. CDR3 sequence (DNA): TGTGCCAGCAGTTTAAAATCGTACGAGCAGTACTTC. Translated, it gives CASSLKSYEQYF.

This clone was seen once. The same CDR3 arises from other DNA sequences in this sample as well. The CDR3 region is CSVSLNTEAFF. CDR3 DNA: TGCAGCGTAAGTTTGAACACTGAAGCTTTCTTT. This chain joins TRBV29-1 and TRBJ1-1; D uncertain. The V end lost 6 bases, the J end lost 0 bases, and 5 bases lay between the germline ends. Germline CDR1 reads SQVTM; CDR2 reads ANQGSEA. The CDR3 loop spans 11 amino acids.

The chain recombines TRBV13 with TRBJ1-1; 9 bases are shared with TRBD1. Germline trimming cut 3 bases from V and 7 bases from J; bases unmatched to any gene: 9. CDR3 length: 15 amino acids. Germline assignment: CDR1 PRHDT and CDR2 FYEKMQ (reference sequence). CDR3 loop: CASSLGGQGVGEAFF. The CDR3 bases are TGTGCCAGCAGCTTGGGGGGACAGGGAGTAGGTGAAGCTTTCTTT.

The V gene is TRBV7-9, the J gene TRBJ2-5, with D perhaps assigned TRBD1 or TRBD2 (7 bases each). This CDR3 has 17 residues. The V end was cut by 5 bases, the J end by 4 bases, with 23 bases between. Per the germline V gene, CDR1 is SEHNR and CDR2 is FQNEAQ (reference sequence). The CDR3: CASSTRGGLLTRETQYF. The CDR3 DNA is TGTGCCAGCAGCACCAGGGGGGGGCTGCTTACCAGAGAGACCCAGTACTTC.

The V and J genes are TRBV29-1 and TRBJ2-1, with TRBD2 as a possible D gene (5 bases). Per the germline V gene, CDR1 is SQVTM and CDR2 is ANQGSEA. V was trimmed by 7 bases and J by 3 bases, leaving 16 bases between them. This CDR3 is built from 14 residues. CDR3 DNA sequence: TGCAGCGCGCGAGAGGCGGGCGTCTACAATGAGCAGTTCTTC. Amino acids: CSAREAGVYNEQFF.

The chain has TRBV28 and TRBJ2-7; the D is unclear. V gave up 5 bases and J gave up 2 bases, with 4 bases separating them. Germline assignment: CDR1 MDHEN and CDR2 SYDVKM. The CDR3 is 11 amino acids. This chain's CDR3 is CASSTTYEQYF. CDR3 DNA: TGTGCCAGCAGTACCACCTACGAGCAGTACTTC.

This chain uses TRBV19 with TRBJ2-1, with 10 bases lining up with TRBD2. The CDR3 contains 15 residues. Germline CDR1 reads LNHDA; CDR2 reads SQIVND (reference sequence). With 6 bases clipped from V and 5 bases from J, the junction kept 7 bases outside the gene matches. The CDR3 region has the DNA TGTGCCAGTAGCCATACTGGACTAGCGGACAATGAGCAGTTCTTC. It yields the protein CASSHTGLADNEQFF.

The chain has TRBV5-6 and TRBJ1-1; the D is unclear. V shed 2 bases and J shed 5 bases, with 7 bases lying between them. CDR1 is SGHDT, CDR2 YYEEEE, per germline. This CDR3 is built from 12 residues. DNA for the CDR3: TGTGCCAGCAGCTTCACGGGGACTGAAGCTTTCTTT. Protein sequence: CASSFTGTEAFF.

The chain links TRBV27 to TRBJ2-5; D remains ambiguous. The V end was cut by 5 bases, the J end by 4 bases, with 8 bases between. Germline-derived CDR1 and CDR2 are MNHEY and SMNVEV (reference sequence). There are 12 residues in the CDR3. CDR3 coding DNA: TGTGCCAGCAGTCCTCACCGAGAGACCCAGTACTTC. Protein sequence: CASSPHRETQYF.

This clone was found once. The rearrangement joins TRBV6-4 to TRBJ2-1; 12 nucleotides agree with TRBD2. This CDR3 spans 14 amino acids. Per germline, CDR1 MRHNA and CDR2 SNTAGT. Trimming removed 4 bases from V and 8 bases from J; junction bases left unmatched: 3. CDR3 amino acids: CASSASGRAHEQFF. CDR3 coding DNA: TGTGCCAGCAGTGCTAGCGGGAGGGCCCATGAGCAGTTCTTC.

This clone was detected once. This chain links TRBV20-1 with TRBJ1-2; D is perhaps TRBD1 (6 bases). This CDR3 is 11 amino acids long. The germline V gene has CDR1 DFQATT and CDR2 SNEGSKA (reference sequence). The V and J ends lost 6 bases and 7 bases respectively, with 12 bases between them. The CDR3 loop is CSATGAVGYTF. CDR3 nucleotides: TGCAGTGCGACGGGGGCGGTTGGCTACACCTTC.

DNA of the CDR3: TGTGCCAGCAGCCAAGCCGGGAGAGTTAACTATGGCTACACCTTC. This gives the protein CASSQAGRVNYGYTF. The chain recombines TRBV14 with TRBJ1-2; D not certain. The CDR3 runs 15 residues. Germline V CDR1 and CDR2: SGHDN, FVKESK. The ends were cut back, 1 base at V and 1 base at J, with 10 bases in the middle.

The chain uses TRBV11-1 and TRBJ1-1, with 9 bases that match TRBD1. Trimming took 5 bases from V and 5 from J; bases not matched to a gene: 6. The CDR3 covers 14 residues. The germline V gene has CDR1 SGHAT and CDR2 FQDESV (reference sequence). As DNA, the CDR3 is TGTGCCAGCAGCCCGGGACAGGGCTGGACTGAAGCTTTCTTT. It translates to CASSPGQGWTEAFF.

The rearrangement links TRBV15 to TRBJ2-5, with 7 nucleotides matching TRBD2. Trimming took 0 bases from V and 4 from J; bases not matched to a gene: 5. This CDR3 has 15 amino acids. CDR1 is LNHNV, CDR2 YYDKDF, per germline (reference sequence). The CDR3 sequence is CATSRDRLAVETQYF. The CDR3 DNA is TGTGCCACCAGCAGAGATCGCCTAGCGGTAGAGACCCAGTACTTC.

This clone was recorded a few times. The rearrangement joins TRBV7-2 to TRBJ2-1, with TRBD1 identical over 9 bases. V shed 5 bases and J 3 bases; nucleotides not matched to a gene: 8. The CDR3 extends over 16 amino acids. Germline-derived CDR1 and CDR2 are SGHTA and FQGNSA. The CDR3 DNA is TGTGCCAGCAGCCCCTGGGCGACAGGGGGCTACAATGAGCAGTTCTTC. This translates into CASSPWATGGYNEQFF.

The chain couples TRBV2 to TRBJ1-1, with D tentatively TRBD1 (5 bases). This CDR3 is built from 14 residues. Trimming took off 4 bases at V and 2 bases at J, with 11 bases between the two ends. Germline V gene data show CDR1 as SNHLY and CDR2 as FYNNEI. CDR3 region: CASSGGLGNTEAFF. CDR3 nucleotides: TGTGCCAGCAGTGGGGGCCTTGGAAACACTGAAGCTTTCTTT.